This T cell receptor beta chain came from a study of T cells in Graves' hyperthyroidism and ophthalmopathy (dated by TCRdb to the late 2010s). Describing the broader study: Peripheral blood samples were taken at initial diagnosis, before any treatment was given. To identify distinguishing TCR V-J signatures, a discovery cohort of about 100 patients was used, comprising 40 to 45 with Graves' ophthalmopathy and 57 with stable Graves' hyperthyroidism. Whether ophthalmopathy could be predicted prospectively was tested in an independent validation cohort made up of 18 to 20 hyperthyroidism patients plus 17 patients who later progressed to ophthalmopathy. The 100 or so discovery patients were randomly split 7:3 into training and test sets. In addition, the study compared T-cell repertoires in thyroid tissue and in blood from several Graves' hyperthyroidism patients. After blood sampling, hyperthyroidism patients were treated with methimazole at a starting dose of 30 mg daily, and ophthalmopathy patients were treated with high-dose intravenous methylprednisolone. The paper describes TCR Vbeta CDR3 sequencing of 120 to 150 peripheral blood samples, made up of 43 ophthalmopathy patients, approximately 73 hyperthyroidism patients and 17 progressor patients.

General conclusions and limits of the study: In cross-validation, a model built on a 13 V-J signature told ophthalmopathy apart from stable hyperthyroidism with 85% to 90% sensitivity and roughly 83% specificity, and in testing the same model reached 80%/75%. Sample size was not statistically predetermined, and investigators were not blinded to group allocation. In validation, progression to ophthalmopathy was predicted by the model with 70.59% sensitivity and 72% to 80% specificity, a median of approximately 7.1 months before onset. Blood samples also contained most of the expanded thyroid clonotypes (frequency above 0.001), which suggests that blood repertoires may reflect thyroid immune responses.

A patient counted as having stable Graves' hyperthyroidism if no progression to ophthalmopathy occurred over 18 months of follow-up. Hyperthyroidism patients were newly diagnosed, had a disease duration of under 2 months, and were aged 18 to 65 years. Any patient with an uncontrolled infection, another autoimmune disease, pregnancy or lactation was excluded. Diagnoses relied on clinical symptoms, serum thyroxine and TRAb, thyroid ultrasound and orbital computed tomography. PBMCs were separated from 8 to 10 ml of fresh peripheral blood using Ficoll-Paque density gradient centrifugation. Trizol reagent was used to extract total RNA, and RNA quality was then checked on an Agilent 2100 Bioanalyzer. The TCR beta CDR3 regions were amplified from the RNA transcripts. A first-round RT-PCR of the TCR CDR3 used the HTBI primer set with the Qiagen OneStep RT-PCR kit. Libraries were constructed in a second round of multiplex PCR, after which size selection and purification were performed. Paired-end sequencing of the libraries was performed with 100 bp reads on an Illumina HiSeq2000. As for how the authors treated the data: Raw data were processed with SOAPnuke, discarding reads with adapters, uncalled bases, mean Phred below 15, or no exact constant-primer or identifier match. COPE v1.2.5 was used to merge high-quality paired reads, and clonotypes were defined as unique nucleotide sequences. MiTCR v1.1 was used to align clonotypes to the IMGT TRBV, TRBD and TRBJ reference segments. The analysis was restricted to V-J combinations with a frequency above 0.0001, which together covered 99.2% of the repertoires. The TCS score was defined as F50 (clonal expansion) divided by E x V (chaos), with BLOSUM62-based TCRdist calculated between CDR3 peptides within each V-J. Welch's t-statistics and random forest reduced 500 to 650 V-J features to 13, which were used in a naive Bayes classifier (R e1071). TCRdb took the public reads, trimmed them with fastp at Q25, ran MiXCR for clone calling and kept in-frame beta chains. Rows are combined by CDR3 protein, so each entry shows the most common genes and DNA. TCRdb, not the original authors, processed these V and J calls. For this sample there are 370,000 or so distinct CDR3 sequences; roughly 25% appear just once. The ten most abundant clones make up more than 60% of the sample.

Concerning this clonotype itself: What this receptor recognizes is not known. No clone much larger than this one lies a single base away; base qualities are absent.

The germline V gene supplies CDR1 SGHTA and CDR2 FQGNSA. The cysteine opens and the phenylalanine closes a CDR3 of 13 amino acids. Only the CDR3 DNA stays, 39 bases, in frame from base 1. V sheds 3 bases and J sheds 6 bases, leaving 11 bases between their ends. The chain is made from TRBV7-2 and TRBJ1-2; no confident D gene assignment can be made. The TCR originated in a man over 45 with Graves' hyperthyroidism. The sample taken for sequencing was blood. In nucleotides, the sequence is TGTGCCAGCAGCTTGGCGGGTACGGATGGCTACACCTTC. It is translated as CASSLAGTDGYTF.